This T cell receptor beta chain was sequenced during a study of blood T cell repertoires in COVID-19. About the study: The United States, Italy and Spain were the sources of the acute and convalescent COVID-19 samples.

The count of this clone is one. The J segment lost 2 bases and the V segment lost 5 bases, leaving 7 bases of the junction unmatched. This CDR3 region has 16 residues. Per the germline V gene, CDR1 is MNHEY and CDR2 is SMNVEV (reference sequence). Sequenced by immunoSEQ multiplex PCR; TCRdb stores in-frame clones only, minus some. The sample contains just over 150,000 clones, approximately 84% of which appear only once. Source material: peripheral blood. This sequence joins TRBV27 and TRBJ1-4; 8 positions agree with TRBD1. The origin of this receptor is a woman older than 75 with acute or convalescent COVID-19. The CDR3 reads CASSPTGGGTNEKLFF. The CDR3, as DNA: TGTGCCAGCAGTCCTACAGGGGGTGGCACTAATGAAAAACTGTTTTTT.